This T cell receptor beta chain derives from a study of T cells in Graves' hyperthyroidism and ophthalmopathy (dated by TCRdb to between 2018 and 2021). For context, the study as a whole: Peripheral blood samples were taken at initial diagnosis, before any treatment was given. To identify distinguishing TCR V-J signatures, a discovery cohort of around 100 patients was used, comprising fewer than 45 with Graves' ophthalmopathy and 55 to 65 with stable Graves' hyperthyroidism. Prospective prediction of ophthalmopathy was tested in an independent validation cohort consisting of 18 to 20 hyperthyroidism patients and more than 15 patients who later progressed to ophthalmopathy. The roughly 91 discovery patients were randomly divided into training and test sets at a 7:3 ratio. In addition, the study compared T-cell repertoires in thyroid tissue and in blood from roughly six Graves' hyperthyroidism patients. Once sampling was done, hyperthyroidism patients were given methimazole at a starting dose of 30 mg daily, whereas ophthalmopathy patients were given high-dose intravenous methylprednisolone. The paper describes TCR Vbeta CDR3 sequencing of more than 120 peripheral blood samples, made up of roughly 45 ophthalmopathy patients, 70 to 75 hyperthyroidism patients and some 17 progressor patients.

The investigation overall reported the following: Sample size was not statistically predetermined, and blinding of investigators to group allocation was not performed. Most expanded thyroid clonotypes (frequency above 0.001) were also detected in blood, suggesting blood repertoires may reflect thyroid immune responses. In validation, the model predicted progression to ophthalmopathy a median of about 6.8 months before onset, with about 71% sensitivity and 72.22% specificity. In cross-validation, a model built on a 13 V-J signature told ophthalmopathy apart from stable hyperthyroidism with under 90% sensitivity and about 81% specificity, and in testing the same model reached 80%/75%.

Ophthalmopathy patients had moderately to severely active disease, Clinical Activity Score of at least 3, NOSPECS grade of at least 4, and duration under 3 months. The study excluded patients with uncontrolled infections, other autoimmune diseases, pregnancy or lactation. Diagnoses were based on clinical symptoms, serum thyroxine and TRAb, thyroid ultrasound and orbital computed tomography. Ficoll-Paque density gradient centrifugation was used to isolate PBMCs from approximately 10 ml of fresh peripheral blood. Total RNA was extracted using Trizol reagent, and RNA quality was assessed on an Agilent 2100 Bioanalyzer. This clonotype has at least ten counts. Its binding antigen is unknown. Qualities for individual bases were not recorded, and no much larger clone is one base off. TCR beta CDR3 regions were amplified from RNA transcripts. The first round of RT-PCR for the TCR CDR3 was performed with the HTBI primer set and the Qiagen OneStep RT-PCR kit. A second multiplex PCR round built the libraries, followed by size selection and purification. Libraries were sequenced paired-end with 100 bp reads on an Illumina HiSeq2000. From the authors' description of their analysis: Raw data were processed with SOAPnuke, discarding reads with adapters, uncalled bases, mean Phred below 15, or no exact constant-primer or identifier match. High-quality paired reads were merged using COPE v1.2.5, and each unique nucleotide sequence was defined as a clonotype. MiTCR v1.1 was used to align clonotypes to the IMGT TRBV, TRBD and TRBJ reference segments. The analysis included only V-J combinations with a frequency above 0.0001, which together covered 98% to 99.2% of the repertoires. The TCS score was defined as the ratio of F50 (clonal expansion) to E x V (chaos), calculated using BLOSUM62-based TCRdist between CDR3 peptides within each V-J. Welch's t-statistics and random forest reduced roughly 540 V-J features to roughly 13, which were used in a naive Bayes classifier (R e1071). TCRdb's own reprocessing of the public reads used fastp at Q25 and MiXCR and kept productive beta chains. All rows with the same CDR3 protein become a single entry with the most common DNA and genes. None of the V and J calls come from the authors' own analysis; TCRdb made them. Recorded for this sample are 250,000 to 400,000 distinct CDR3 sequences; approximately 13% of them occurred a single time. The ten most abundant clones make up approximately 35% of the sample.

Looking up the germline V gene yields CDR1 MNHNS and CDR2 SASEGT. Relative to germline, V is 6 bases shorter and J is 5 bases shorter, with 5 bases between their ends. The CDR3, cysteine through phenylalanine, is 11 amino acids long. Of all the DNA, just the CDR3 is kept, 33 bases in frame from base 1. The V and J segments used are TRBV6-1 and TRBJ2-1; no D gene can be assigned with confidence. The sequence came from a woman aged 40 to 50 with Graves' ophthalmopathy. The sequencing sample was made of blood. In nucleotide form, the sequence is TGTGCCAGCAGACAAAACAATGAGCAGTTCTTC. This gives the protein CASRQNNEQFF.